In its sample, the clone carrying this T cell receptor beta chain was seen many times. Its antigen is unidentified. The sample is drawn from a study of T-cell reconstitution after alpha-beta-depleted transplantation in children. The study, taken as a whole, reports: Newly made T cells mostly supplied T-cell counts and diversity one year after transplant. Reported findings indicate that, about two months after transplant, alpha-beta T cells came from several hundred expanded clones, which were derived from non-depleted graft cells. The origin of high day-60 TCRbeta diversity in some patients lay in surviving recipient T cells and thymic progenitors.

The TCRbeta library incorporated unique molecular identifiers. In TCRdb, the PCR reads were re-called with MiXCR into one record per CDR3 protein. The repertoire holds 450,000 to 600,000 distinct CDR3 sequences, with 10% as singletons. The CDR3 is made up of 16 amino acids. Germline CDR1 reads SGDLS; CDR2 reads YYNGEE. V shed 3 bases and J shed 0 bases, with 16 bases lying between them. V and J are TRBV9 and TRBJ2-7, with TRBD1 as a possible D gene (5 bases). This receptor was taken from a child aged 2 to 15 with inherited bone marrow failure, due to receive a stem cell transplant. The material was PBMCs, obtained before TCRalphabeta/CD19-depleted stem cell transplant. The CDR3 DNA reads TGTGCCAGCAGCGAAGACAGTACTACCTACTCCTACGAGCAGTACTTC. It yields the protein CASSEDSTTYSYEQYF.